The T cell receptor (beta chain) described here comes from a study of Graves' ophthalmopathy and Graves' hyperthyroidism. Overall study: At the time of initial diagnosis and before any treatment, peripheral blood was collected.

V gave up 1 base and J gave up 1 base, with 11 bases separating them. The CDR3 is 15 amino acids. CDR1 and CDR2 from the germline V gene are SGHRS and YFSETQ. Ineligible for inclusion were patients with other autoimmune diseases, uncontrolled infections, pregnancy or lactation. Amplified material comprised TCR beta CDR3 regions derived from RNA transcripts. Following a first-round RT-PCR that used HTBI primers, a second-round multiplex PCR was carried out. One entry per CDR3 protein results from TCRdb running MiXCR on the multiplex PCR reads. The sample holds roughly 700,000 distinct CDR3 sequences, 35% to 50% seen once.

The sequenced sample was peripheral blood. This chain joins TRBV5-1 and TRBJ1-1; D is possibly TRBD1 (5 bases). The clonotype originates from an adult man with Graves' ophthalmopathy. CDR3 DNA sequence: TGCGCCAGCAGCTTGCGAGGGGCTACGAACACTGAAGCTTTCTTT. This gives the protein CASSLRGATNTEAFF.